This T cell receptor beta chain was sequenced during a study of blood T cell repertoires in COVID-19. Assay: immunoSEQ multiplex PCR; the TCRdb copy retains only in-frame clones and omits some. The table has 250,000 to 350,000 clones, roughly 90% seen once. The receptor comes from a woman between 25 and 40 years old with COVID-19, enrolled during active disease. Sequenced sample: peripheral blood.

Written as DNA, the CDR3 is TGTGCCAGCAGCCAAGATTTAACAGGGGGCTTGACTAATGAAAAACTGTTTTTT. It encodes CASSQDLTGGLTNEKLFF. The chain uses TRBV3-1 (or the pseudogene TRBV3-2) and TRBJ1-4; the match to TRBD1 covers 9 bases. The CDR3 length is 18 residues. After removal of 0 bases from V and 2 bases from J, the junction contained 7 bases not matched to a gene. Germline lookup yields CDR1 LGHDT and CDR2 YNNKEL (reference sequence).